A single sample gave rise to the 20 T cell receptor beta chains below, sequenced in a study of low-dose radiotherapy and immunotherapy resistance in tumors. TRAV- and TRBV-specific primers primed first-strand cDNA, covering alpha and beta chains. TCR amplification ran approximately 22 PCR cycles using constant-region and V-primer adapter primers. MiXCR, applied by TCRdb to the reads, yields one record per CDR3 protein. The table includes over 70,000 distinct CDR3 sequences, less than 40% detected once. Time point meaning: before trial treatment. This specimen was PBMCs, taken before treatment. All receptors derive from a female donor with ovarian cancer.

This clonotype appeared many times. The V and J genes are TRBV9 and TRBJ2-1; D remains ambiguous. V lost 4 bases to trimming and J lost 8 bases, with 16 bases between them. The length of the CDR3 is 14 residues. Looked up from germline, CDR1 is SGDLS and CDR2 is YYNGEE. The CDR3 bases are TGTGCCAGCAGCCCTAGGACGGCGTTAGATGAGCAGTTCTTC. It specifies CASSPRTALDEQFF.

The chain recombines TRBV19 with TRBJ1-2; 8 bases are a match to TRBD1. Germline V gene lookup returns CDR1 LNHDA and CDR2 SQIVND (reference sequence). V lost 3 bases, J lost 4 bases, and 7 bases stayed unmatched. This CDR3 is 15 amino acids long. The CDR3 DNA sequence: TGTGCCAGTAGTATCCCCCTGGGACAGGCCTATGGCTACACCTTC. Protein product: CASSIPLGQAYGYTF.

The V call is TRBV20-1, the J call TRBJ2-2; the match to TRBD2 covers 9 bases. CDR1 and CDR2 (germline): DFQATT, SNEGSKA (reference sequence). The CDR3 runs 15 residues. The V gene end was trimmed by 0 bases and the J gene end by 5 bases; junction bases not matched to a gene: 4. The DNA for the CDR3 is TGCAGTGCTAGAGATGGCGGGAGGGGAACCGGGGAGCTGTTTTTT. This gives the protein CSARDGGRGTGELFF.

This clonotype was picked up many times. V gene TRBV3-1 combines with J gene TRBJ2-1; no reliable D call. This CDR3 contains 14 residues. The germline gives CDR1 LGHDT, CDR2 YNNKEL (reference sequence). V lost 0 bases and J 6 bases, leaving 9 bases between the germline ends. Written as DNA, the CDR3 is TGTGCCAGCAGCCAAGACGCAGTGGCCAATGAGCAGTTCTTC. It yields the protein CASSQDAVANEQFF.

The rearrangement links TRBV6-1 to TRBJ2-7, with D perhaps matching TRBD1 or TRBD2 (5 bases each). The CDR3 extends over 14 amino acids. Germline-derived CDR1 and CDR2 are MNHNS and SASEGT. Trimming stripped 5 bases from V and 2 bases from J, with 13 bases between. In DNA form, the CDR3 reads TGTGCCAGCAGTTACTCGGGACGGGCCTACGAGCAGTACTTC. Translated: CASSYSGRAYEQYF.

This clonotype was picked up many times. The chain links TRBV6-1 to TRBJ2-7; TRBD1 is a possible D gene (8 bases). V lost 5 bases to trimming and J lost 4 bases, with 15 bases between them. Looked up from germline, CDR1 is MNHNS and CDR2 is SASEGT. The CDR3 consists of 14 residues. The CDR3 loop is CASSYVQGGYEQYF. Written as DNA, the CDR3 is TGTGCCAGCAGTTACGTACAGGGGGGGTACGAGCAGTACTTC.

The table lists this clonotype with many counts. The rearrangement uses TRBV11-3 and TRBJ2-7; 8 bases are a match to TRBD1. Trimming removed 5 bases from V and 3 bases from J; junction bases left unmatched: 9. The germline V gene encodes CDR1 SGHNT and CDR2 YENEEA. The CDR3 is 15 residues long. In nucleotides, the CDR3 is TGTGCCAGCAGCGCCCAGCCGGGACAGGACTACGAGCAGTACTTC. Translation gives CASSAQPGQDYEQYF.

Concerning this clonotype itself: With a far larger clone one base away, a read error is the likely cause. The chain joins TRBV6-8 to TRBJ1-6, with a tentative D call TRBD1 (5 bases). Trimming took off 5 bases at V and 3 bases at J, with 20 bases between the two ends. CDR3 length: 18 residues. Germline lookup yields CDR1 MNHGY and CDR2 SAAAGT. The CDR3 region is CASSDGTPTLFYNSPLHF. The DNA of the CDR3 is TGTGCCAGCAGTGACGGGACCCCGACTTTATTCTATAATTCACCCCTCCACTTT.

This clonotype was detected many times. The chain recombines TRBV29-1 with TRBJ2-5; D is undetermined. CDR1 is SQVTM and CDR2 is ANQGSEA in the germline V gene. The CDR3 is made up of 11 amino acids. Trimming removed 4 bases from V and 2 bases from J, with 5 bases in between. The CDR3 protein is CSVGQQETQYF. The CDR3 nucleotides are TGCAGCGTTGGGCAGCAAGAGACCCAGTACTTC.

This clonotype appeared many times. V is TRBV20-1 and J is TRBJ2-5; D is perhaps TRBD2 (7 bases). The V and J ends lost 1 base and 5 bases respectively, with 14 bases between them. The CDR3 is made up of 14 amino acids. The germline CDR1 and CDR2 sequences are DFQATT and SNEGSKA (reference sequence). CDR3 sequence: CSARGFGGRETQYF. CDR3 in DNA: TGCAGTGCTAGAGGGTTCGGGGGGCGGGAGACCCAGTACTTC.

This clonotype was recorded many times. The CDR3 sequence: CASGAGGASGTGELFF. The CDR3, as DNA: TGTGCTAGTGGAGCGGGGGGGGCCTCGGGCACCGGGGAGCTGTTTTTT. The V and J genes are TRBV12-5 and TRBJ2-2; the match to TRBD2 covers 10 bases. The CDR3 totals 16 residues. Germline CDR1 LGHNT, CDR2 FRNRAP. V gave up 6 bases and J gave up 4 bases; unmatched junction bases: 8.

This chain links TRBV13 with TRBJ2-7; D may be TRBD1 or TRBD2 (5 bases each). The V gene's germline CDR1 is PRHDT and CDR2 FYEKMQ (reference sequence). Trimming shortened V by 5 bases and J by 7 bases, and 18 bases separated the two germline ends. This CDR3 has 14 residues. DNA of the CDR3: TGTGCCAGCAGCGGGGGAAAGAGGTCAGTAGAGCAGTACTTC. Translated: CASSGGKRSVEQYF.

The chain carries TRBV5-4 and TRBJ2-3; D is ambiguous. Trimming stripped 3 bases from V and 2 bases from J, with 13 bases between. The CDR3 covers 15 residues. Germline V CDR1 and CDR2: SGHNT, YYREEE (reference sequence). The CDR3 reads CASSSSSTSTDTQYF. CDR3 in DNA: TGTGCCAGCAGCTCCTCAAGTACTTCCACAGATACGCAGTATTTT.

The V gene is TRBV5-6, the J gene TRBJ1-2, with 9 bases aligning to TRBD1. V lost 4 bases and J lost 2; bases outside the gene matches: 3. This CDR3 region has 14 residues. Per germline, CDR1 SGHDT and CDR2 YYEEEE. The CDR3 spells CASSGGQGNYGYTF. Here the CDR3 DNA reads TGTGCCAGCAGCGGAGGACAGGGGAACTATGGCTACACCTTC.

At least ten counts were recorded for this clonotype. The V call is TRBV20-1, the J call TRBJ2-1; D remains unclear. V was clipped by 0 bases and J by 6 bases, with 6 bases between them. The CDR3 contains 12 residues. The V gene's germline CDR1 is DFQATT and CDR2 SNEGSKA (reference sequence). DNA of the CDR3: TGCAGTGCTAGAGATTTTGGCAATGAGCAGTTCTTC. This translates into CSARDFGNEQFF.

J is TRBJ2-7 and V is TRBV23-1, with TRBD2 as a possible D gene (6 bases). TRBV23-1 is assigned to the ORF class and has an uncertain function. The CDR3 spans 16 residues. Trimming took 4 bases from V and 0 from J, leaving 16 bases between them. CDR3 residues: CASSLPGLIISYEQYF. DNA of the CDR3: TGCGCCAGCAGTCTCCCGGGACTTATTATCTCCTACGAGCAGTACTTC.

This clonotype was counted only a few times. The genes are TRBV10-3 and TRBJ1-1; the D gene is possibly TRBD1 (5 bases). Deletions cut 8 bases from V and 2 bases from J, with 18 bases between. Germline V lookup: CDR1 ENHRY, CDR2 SYGVKD. CDR3 length: 15 residues. The CDR3 DNA is TGTGCCATCCGGGGCCATACGGGGGGTAACACTGAAGCTTTCTTT. Protein product: CAIRGHTGGNTEAFF.

The chain carries TRBV7-2 and TRBJ2-7, with 7 bases identical to TRBD2. Germline CDR1 is SGHTA and CDR2 is FQGNSA. V shed 5 bases and J 3 bases; nucleotides not matched to a gene: 10. This CDR3 has 15 residues. The CDR3 protein is CASSEGSGRIYEQYF. The CDR3, as DNA: TGTGCCAGCAGCGAAGGGTCCGGGAGGATCTACGAGCAGTACTTC.

This clonotype was seen only a few times. This rearrangement joins TRBV30 to TRBJ1-1, with 7 bases that match TRBD1. CDR1 GTSNPN and CDR2 SVGIG come from the germline V gene (reference sequence). V trimming: 2 bases; J trimming: 0 bases; junction bases outside the gene matches: 6. The CDR3 loop spans 15 amino acids. CDR3 in amino acids: CAWSRVGQMNTEAFF. CDR3 coding DNA: TGTGCCTGGAGTAGGGTGGGACAGATGAACACTGAAGCTTTCTTT. Full variable domain (missing parts from reference TRBV30 and TRBJ1-1): SQTIHQWPATLVQPVGSPLSLECTVEGTSNPNLYWYRQAAGRGLQLLFYSVGIGQISSEVPQNLSASRPQDRQFILSSKKLLLSDSGFYLCAWSRVGQMNTEAFFGQGTRLTVV.

The sample holds many counts of this clonotype. The V and J genes are TRBV10-1 and TRBJ2-7; possible D gene TRBD2, 6 bases. CDR3 size: 13 residues. CDR1 WNHNN and CDR2 SYGVQD come from the germline V gene (reference sequence). Trimming pared 6 bases from V and 4 bases from J, leaving 13 bases between. CDR3: CASSPGLAYEQYF. DNA of the CDR3: TGCGCCAGCAGCCCGGGACTTGCGTACGAGCAGTACTTC.